This TCR beta chain was retrieved from a study of early T cells in non-severe SARS-CoV-2 infection. TCRdb redid the calling of the 5' RACE reads with MiXCR, one entry per CDR3 protein. The table includes around 35,000 distinct CDR3 sequences, around 6.1% detected once. This clonotype turned up a few times. Sequences were obtained from whole blood. This clonotype originated in an adult who was a healthcare worker with PCR-confirmed SARS-CoV-2 infection or an uninfected control (not recorded which).

CDR3 DNA: TGCGCCAGCAGCCCCGTAACGCTGGGACCCGGGGAGCTGTTTTTT. It specifies CASSPVTLGPGELFF. The chain recombines TRBV5-1 with TRBJ2-2; D possibly uses TRBD1 or TRBD2 (5 bases each). CDR3 length: 15 residues. V was shortened by 4 bases and J by 6 bases, with 16 bases between the two germline ends. The germline CDR1 and CDR2 sequences are SGHRS and YFSETQ.